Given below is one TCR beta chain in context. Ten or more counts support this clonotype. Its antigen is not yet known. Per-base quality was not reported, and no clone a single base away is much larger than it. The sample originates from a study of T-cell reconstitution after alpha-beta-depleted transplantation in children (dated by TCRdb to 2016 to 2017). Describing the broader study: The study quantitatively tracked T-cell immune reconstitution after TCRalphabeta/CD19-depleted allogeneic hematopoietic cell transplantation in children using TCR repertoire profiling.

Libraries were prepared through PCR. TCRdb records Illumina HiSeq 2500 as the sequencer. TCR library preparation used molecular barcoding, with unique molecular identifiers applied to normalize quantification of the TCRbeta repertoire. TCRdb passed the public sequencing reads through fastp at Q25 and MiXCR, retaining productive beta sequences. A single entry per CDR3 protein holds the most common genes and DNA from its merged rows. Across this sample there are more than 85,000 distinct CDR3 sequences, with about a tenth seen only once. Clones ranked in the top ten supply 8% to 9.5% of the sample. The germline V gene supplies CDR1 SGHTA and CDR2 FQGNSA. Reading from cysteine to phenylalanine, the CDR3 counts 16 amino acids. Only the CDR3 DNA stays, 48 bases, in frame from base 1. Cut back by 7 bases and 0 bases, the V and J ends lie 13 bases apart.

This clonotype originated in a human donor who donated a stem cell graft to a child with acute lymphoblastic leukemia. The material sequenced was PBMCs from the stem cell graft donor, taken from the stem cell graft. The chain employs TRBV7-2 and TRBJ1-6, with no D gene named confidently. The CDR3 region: CASTLRMSSYNSPLHF. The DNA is TGTGCCAGCACCCTACGGATGAGCTCCTATAATTCACCCCTCCACTTT.